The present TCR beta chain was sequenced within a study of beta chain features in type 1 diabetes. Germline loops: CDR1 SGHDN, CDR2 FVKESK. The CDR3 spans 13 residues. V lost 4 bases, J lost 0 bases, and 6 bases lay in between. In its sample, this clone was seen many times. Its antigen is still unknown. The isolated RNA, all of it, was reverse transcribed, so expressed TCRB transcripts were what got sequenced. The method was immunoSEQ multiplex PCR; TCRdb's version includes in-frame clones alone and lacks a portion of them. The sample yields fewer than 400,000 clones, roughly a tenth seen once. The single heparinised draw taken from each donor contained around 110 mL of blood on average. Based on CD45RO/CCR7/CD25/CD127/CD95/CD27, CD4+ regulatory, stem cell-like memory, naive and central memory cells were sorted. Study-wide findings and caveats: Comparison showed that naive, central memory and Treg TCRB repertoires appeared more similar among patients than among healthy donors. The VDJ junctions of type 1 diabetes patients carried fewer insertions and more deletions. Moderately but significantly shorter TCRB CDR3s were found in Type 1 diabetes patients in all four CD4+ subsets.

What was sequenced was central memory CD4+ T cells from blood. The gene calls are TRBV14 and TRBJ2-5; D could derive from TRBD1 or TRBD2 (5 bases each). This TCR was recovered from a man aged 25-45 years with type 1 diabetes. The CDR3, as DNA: TGTGCCAGCAGCCGAGGGGACCAAGAGACCCAGTACTTC. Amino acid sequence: CASSRGDQETQYF.